These 15 T cell receptor beta chains came from one sample sequenced in a study of blood T cells in healthy people across ages. Alongside a J-beta primer mix, a sample-barcoded 5' primer served in a second PCR lasting roughly 7 to 11 cycles. A single record per CDR3 protein comes from TCRdb applying MiXCR to the 5' RACE reads. The table records about 2 million distinct CDR3 sequences, 40% to 55% of them present only once. Sequencing used blood. These receptors originate from a woman aged 40 to 55 in good health.

This clonotype was found once. The gene calls are TRBV4-3 and TRBJ2-1; 9 nucleotides match TRBD2. The germline V gene encodes CDR1 LGHNA and CDR2 YSLEER. V trimming: 5 bases; J trimming: 9 bases; junction bases outside the gene matches: 23. The length of the CDR3 is 19 residues. The CDR3 coding sequence is TGCGCCAGCAGCGGGCGGCACAGGGCAAGCGGGGGGCGGTCAGGTGAGCAGTTCTTC. Its translation: CASSGRHRASGGRSGEQFF.

This clonotype was counted a few times. The V gene is TRBV6-1, the J gene TRBJ1-2, with D tentatively TRBD1 (5 bases). Trimming pared 9 bases from V and 6 bases from J, leaving 11 bases between. This CDR3 comprises 11 residues. Germline CDR1 reads MNHNS; CDR2 reads SASEGT. The CDR3 protein is CARRGSHGYTF. CDR3 nucleotide sequence: TGTGCCAGGAGGGGATCGCATGGCTACACCTTC.

The chain links TRBV12-3 or TRBV12-4 to TRBJ2-7; 7 nucleotides align to TRBD2. The end of the DNA aligns better with TRBJ2-5, so the J call may be wrong. The CDR3 is 13 amino acids. The CDR3 bases are TGTGCCAGCAGTTTAGTTGGGGAGGGGACCCAGTACTTC. It translates to CASSLVGEGTQYF.

The chain joins TRBV5-1 to TRBJ2-4, with 7 bases identical to TRBD2. The end of the DNA fits TRBJ2-7 better, so the J call may be wrong. The CDR3 has 14 amino acids. The germline V gene has CDR1 SGHRS and CDR2 YFSETQ. The chain's CDR3 is CASSGGDPFYEQYF. For the CDR3, the DNA is TGCGCCAGCAGCGGGGGGGACCCCTTCTACGAGCAGTACTTC.

The rearrangement joins TRBV29-1 to TRBJ2-1; TRBD1 is a possible D gene (5 bases). Per the germline V gene, CDR1 is SQVTM and CDR2 is ANQGSEA. This CDR3 spans 14 amino acids. Trimming removed 6 bases at V and 4 bases at J, with 16 bases between. Here the CDR3 DNA reads TGCAGCGTGGGCGGAAGGGGCCTTTACAATGAGCAGTTCTTC. Protein sequence: CSVGGRGLYNEQFF.

In regard to this clonotype: A much more abundant neighbour one base away suggests this may be a read error. The chain joins TRBV15 to TRBJ2-4; D unclear. The end of the DNA aligns better with TRBJ2-7, so the J call may be wrong. This CDR3 has 13 residues. CDR1 is LNHNV, CDR2 YYDKDF, per germline (reference sequence). CDR3 DNA: TGTGCCGCCAGCAGAGAAAAGATCTCCGAGCAGTACTTC. Translated: CAASREKISEQYF.

This CDR3 is CASIHTSRWGNTQYF. CDR3 nucleotides: TGTGCCAGCATCCATACTAGCCGCTGGGGGAATACGCAGTATTTT. The chain recombines TRBV7-9 with TRBJ2-3, with D tentatively TRBD2 (6 bases). Per the germline V gene, CDR1 is SEHNR and CDR2 is FQNEAQ (reference sequence). This CDR3 spans 15 amino acids. Trimming removed 7 bases at V and 7 bases at J, with 21 bases between.

The chain couples TRBV27 to TRBJ2-2, with TRBD2 matching over 7 bases. The CDR3 is 16 amino acids. Losses at the gene ends were 4 bases for V and 4 bases for J; bases not matched to a gene: 9. Per germline, CDR1 MNHEY and CDR2 SMNVEV (reference sequence). CDR3 nucleotide sequence: TGTGCCAGCAGTTCCGGACTAGAATCGGGCACCGGGGAGCTGTTTTTT. Translating gives CASSSGLESGTGELFF.

This chain uses TRBV6-5 with TRBJ2-4; TRBD1 is a possible D gene (8 bases). The DNA end favors TRBJ2-7, so the J call may be wrong. CDR3 size: 14 residues. Germline-derived CDR1 and CDR2 are MNHEY and SVGAGI. The CDR3 here is CASTSGQGFYEQYF. The CDR3 nucleotides are TGTGCCAGCACTAGCGGACAGGGCTTCTACGAGCAGTACTTC.

This chain links TRBV3-1 with TRBJ2-5, with D tentatively TRBD2 (5 bases). Deletions cut 0 bases from V and 6 bases from J, with 17 bases between. The CDR3 length is 16 residues. Germline lookup yields CDR1 LGHDT and CDR2 YNNKEL (reference sequence). The CDR3: CASSQDPAVVSKTQYF. The CDR3 DNA reads as TGTGCCAGCAGCCAAGATCCAGCGGTGGTGTCGAAGACCCAGTACTTC.

The rearrangement joins TRBV6-1 to TRBJ1-5, with D maybe TRBD1 (6 bases). The V gene lost 0 bases and the J gene lost 4 bases, with 10 bases spanning the gap. CDR1 and CDR2 (germline): MNHNS, SASEGT. CDR3 length: 15 residues. CDR3 in DNA: TGTGCCAGCAGTGAAGCCAGCGGACAGAATCAGCCCCAGCATTTT. Its protein product is CASSEASGQNQPQHF.

The V and J genes are TRBV3-1 and TRBJ2-1; TRBD2 agrees at 7 bases. V lost 0 bases and J lost 4; bases outside the gene matches: 3. Germline V gives CDR1 LGHDT, CDR2 YNNKEL (reference sequence). This CDR3 is built from 15 residues. The CDR3 reads CASSQDWGLYNEQFF. In nucleotides, the CDR3 is TGTGCCAGCAGCCAAGACTGGGGACTATACAATGAGCAGTTCTTC.

The V gene is TRBV7-9, the J gene TRBJ1-6; D ambiguous. Trimming pared 0 bases from V and 7 bases from J, leaving 13 bases between. CDR1 SEHNR and CDR2 FQNEAQ come from the germline V gene (reference sequence). The CDR3 covers 16 residues. The CDR3, as DNA: TGTGCCAGCAGCTTAGCAGGGAACGTAGGCAATTCACCCCTCCACTTT. This gives the protein CASSLAGNVGNSPLHF.

The chain is built from TRBV14 and TRBJ2-5; a possible D gene is TRBD2 (6 bases). The J call may be incorrect, as the DNA end agrees better with TRBJ2-7. The CDR3 runs 15 residues. Germline V lookup: CDR1 SGHDN, CDR2 FVKESK. In DNA, the CDR3 is TGTGCCAGCAGCCTGTGGTCTGGGAGGTTAGGCGAGCAGTACTTC. Protein sequence: CASSLWSGRLGEQYF.

A word on this clonotype: Possible read error: a much larger clone is one base away. V is TRBV4-2 and J is TRBJ2-1; D may be TRBD2 (5 bases). This CDR3 is built from 15 residues. The germline CDR1 and CDR2 sequences are LGHNA and YNFKEQ. The DNA of the CDR3 is TGTGCCGGCAGCCAACAAATCGGAGGACTCAGTGAGCAGTTCTTC. This gives the protein CAGSQQIGGLSEQFF.